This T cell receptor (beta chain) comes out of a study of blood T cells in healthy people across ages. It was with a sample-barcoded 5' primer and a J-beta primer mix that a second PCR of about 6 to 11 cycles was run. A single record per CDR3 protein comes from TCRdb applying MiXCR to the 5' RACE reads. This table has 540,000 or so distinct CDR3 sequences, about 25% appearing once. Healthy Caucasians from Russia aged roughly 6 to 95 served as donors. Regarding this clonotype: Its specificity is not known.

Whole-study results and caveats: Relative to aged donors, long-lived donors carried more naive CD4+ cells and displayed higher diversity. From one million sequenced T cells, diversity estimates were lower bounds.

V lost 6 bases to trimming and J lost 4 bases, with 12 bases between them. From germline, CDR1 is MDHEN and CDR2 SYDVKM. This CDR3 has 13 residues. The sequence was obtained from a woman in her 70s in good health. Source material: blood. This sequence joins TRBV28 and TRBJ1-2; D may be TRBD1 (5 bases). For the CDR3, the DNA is TGTGCCAGCAGATCTGACAGAGTCTATGGCTACACCTTC. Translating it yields CASRSDRVYGYTF.